These 13 T cell receptor beta chains share one sample of origin, sequenced in a study of control samples from healthy donors and cancer patients. Method: immunoSEQ multiplex PCR; TCRdb's copy keeps in-frame clones and lacks some. The table shows 75,000 to 100,000 clones, with approximately 78% occurring only once. The source material was blood. These receptor sequences come from a man aged 55-75 years in good health.

The gene calls are TRBV29-1 and TRBJ1-5; TRBD1 agrees at 7 bases. V dropped 6 bases and J dropped 4; count of bases not matched to a gene: 6. The CDR3 runs 13 residues. The germline V gene has CDR1 SQVTM and CDR2 ANQGSEA. CDR3 in amino acids: CSVAQGGNQPQHF. DNA of the CDR3: TGCAGCGTCGCCCAGGGGGGGAATCAGCCCCAGCATTTT.

The chain carries TRBV13 and TRBJ1-6; D is undetermined. V lost 0 bases and J 14 bases, leaving 17 bases between the germline ends. This CDR3 has 15 amino acids. Germline lookup yields CDR1 PRHDT and CDR2 FYEKMQ (reference sequence). CDR3 loop: CASSLGGPTGITLHF. The CDR3 nucleotides are TGTGCCAGCAGCTTAGGTGGTCCGACGGGAATCACCCTCCACTTT.

This chain joins TRBV6-5 and TRBJ1-3, with D possibly TRBD1 on 6 matching bases. The CDR3 is 15 amino acids. Trimming shortened V by 3 bases and J by 4 bases, and 13 bases separated the two germline ends. CDR1 and CDR2 (germline): MNHEY, SVGAGI. In DNA form, the CDR3 reads TGTGCCAGCAGTTATCGGGGGGCGCGAGGAAACACCATATATTTT. Translation: CASSYRGARGNTIYF.

The V call is TRBV7-8, the J call TRBJ1-4; 7 bases are a match to TRBD1. J gave up 7 bases and V 1 base, and 9 bases lay outside the gene matches. CDR1 is SGHVS and CDR2 is FQNEAQ in the germline V gene. The CDR3 is 16 amino acids. The CDR3 coding sequence is TGTGCCAGCAGCTTAGGAACAGGGGCTTTTTCTGAAAAACTGTTTTTT. Its translation: CASSLGTGAFSEKLFF.

This CDR3 is CAWNHRGNQPQHF. The CDR3, as DNA: TGTGCCTGGAATCACAGGGGCAATCAGCCCCAGCATTTT. The chain recombines TRBV30 with TRBJ1-5; TRBD1 might be the D (6 bases). The CDR3 consists of 13 residues. CDR1 and CDR2 (germline): GTSNPN, SVGIG (reference sequence). V lost 4 bases and J lost 2, with 9 bases in between.

This chain links TRBV11-2 with TRBJ1-5, with 7 bases aligning to TRBD1. CDR1 SGHAT and CDR2 FQNNGV come from the germline V gene. The CDR3 is 15 amino acids. V trimming: 0 bases; J trimming: 6 bases; junction bases outside the gene matches: 5. Here the CDR3 reads CASSLDQAGGQPQHF. The CDR3 DNA reads as TGTGCCAGCAGCTTAGATCAGGCAGGGGGTCAGCCCCAGCATTTT.

This chain links TRBV30 with TRBJ2-7; D tentatively fits TRBD1 or TRBD2 (5 bases each). The V end was cut by 1 base, the J end by 2 bases, with 12 bases between. In germline, CDR1 is GTSNPN, CDR2 SVGIG (reference sequence). The CDR3 totals 14 residues. The CDR3 is CAWSAGRHAYEQYF. The CDR3 coding sequence is TGTGCCTGGAGTGCGGGACGACATGCCTACGAGCAGTACTTC. The entire variable domain, with the rest obtained from reference TRBV30 and TRBJ2-7, is as follows: SQTIHQWPATLVQPVGSPLSLECTVEGTSNPNLYWYRQAAGRGLQLLFYSVGIGQISSEVPQNLSASRPQDRQFILSSKKLLLSDSGFYLCAWSAGRHAYEQYFGPGTRLTVT.

The gene calls are TRBV2 and TRBJ1-2; D ambiguous. Germline CDR1 SNHLY, CDR2 FYNNEI. Trimming removed 2 bases from V and 2 bases from J, with 18 bases in between. CDR3 length: 17 amino acids. CDR3 in amino acids: CASSESAIKNFNYGYTF. The DNA of the CDR3 is TGTGCCAGCAGTGAATCCGCGATTAAAAATTTCAACTATGGCTACACCTTC.

The chain recombines TRBV30 with TRBJ2-6, with D possibly matching TRBD1 (6 bases). Germline loops: CDR1 GTSNPN, CDR2 SVGIG (reference sequence). Between the trimmed V and J ends, which lost 0 bases and 0 bases, there was a span of 24 bases. The CDR3 contains 21 residues. The CDR3 coding sequence is TGTGCCTGGAGTGTTGCAGGCAGGGGCCTTGTTCAACGCTCTGGGGCCAACGTCCTGACTTTC. It yields the protein CAWSVAGRGLVQRSGANVLTF.

This chain joins TRBV6-5 and TRBJ2-5; the D gene is possibly TRBD1 (6 bases). The CDR3 runs 15 residues. V lost 5 bases, J lost 2 bases, and 15 bases lay in between. The germline CDR1 and CDR2 sequences are MNHEY and SVGAGI. CDR3 sequence (DNA): TGTGCCAGCAGTCGCCCGACAGGCCAGCAAGAGACCCAGTACTTC. Amino acid sequence: CASSRPTGQQETQYF.

The chain links TRBV7-3 to TRBJ2-6; unclear D gene. This CDR3 has 16 residues. Between the trimmed V and J ends, which lost 0 bases and 1 base, there was a span of 7 bases. Per the germline V gene, CDR1 is SGHTA and CDR2 is FQGTGA. The DNA for the CDR3 is TGTGCCAGCAGCTTAACGCTAGGGTCTGGGGCCAACGTCCTGACTTTC. Translation gives CASSLTLGSGANVLTF.

The chain joins TRBV5-5 to TRBJ2-1, with 8 nucleotides matching TRBD2. CDR3 length equals 13 residues. Germline V gene sequence: CDR1 SGHKS, CDR2 YYEKEE (reference sequence). The junction had 2 bases not matched to a gene; V was cut back by 3 bases and J by 6 bases. The CDR3 nucleotides read TGTGCCAGCAGCTACCTAGCGGGCAATGAGCAGTTCTTC. This sequence encodes CASSYLAGNEQFF.

This clone was recorded once. The J gene is TRBJ2-7, the V gene TRBV18; the D gene could be TRBD1 or TRBD2 (5 bases each). Between the trimmed V and J ends, which lost 5 bases and 5 bases, there was a span of 10 bases. Germline CDR1 is KGHSH and CDR2 is LQKENI. The CDR3 has 12 amino acids. The CDR3 protein is CASSNGDHEQYF. CDR3 bases: TGTGCCAGCTCAAACGGGGACCACGAGCAGTACTTC.